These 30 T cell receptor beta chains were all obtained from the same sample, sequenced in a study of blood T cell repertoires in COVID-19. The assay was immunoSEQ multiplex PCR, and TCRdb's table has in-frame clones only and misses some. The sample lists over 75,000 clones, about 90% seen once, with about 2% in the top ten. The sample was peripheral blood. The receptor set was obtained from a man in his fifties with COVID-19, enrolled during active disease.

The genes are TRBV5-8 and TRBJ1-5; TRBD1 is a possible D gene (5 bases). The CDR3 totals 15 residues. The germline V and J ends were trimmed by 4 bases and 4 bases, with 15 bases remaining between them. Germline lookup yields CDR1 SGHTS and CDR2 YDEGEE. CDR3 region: CASSLGPGLNQPQHF. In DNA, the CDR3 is TGTGCCAGCAGCCTGGGACCGGGTTTGAATCAGCCCCAGCATTTT.

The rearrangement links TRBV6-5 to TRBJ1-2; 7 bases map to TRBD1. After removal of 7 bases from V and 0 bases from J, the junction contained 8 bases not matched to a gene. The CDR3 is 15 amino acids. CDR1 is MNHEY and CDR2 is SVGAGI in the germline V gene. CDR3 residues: CASTAGTGANYGYTF. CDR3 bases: TGTGCCAGCACCGCTGGAACAGGGGCTAACTATGGCTACACCTTC.

This chain's CDR3 is CASSEQGRTEAFF. In DNA, the CDR3 is TGTGCCAGCAGTGAACAGGGAAGGACTGAAGCTTTCTTT. The genes are TRBV2 and TRBJ1-1; tentative D call: TRBD1 (5 bases). This CDR3 has 13 residues. Germline V gene data show CDR1 as SNHLY and CDR2 as FYNNEI. V lost 2 bases and J lost 5, with 9 bases in between.

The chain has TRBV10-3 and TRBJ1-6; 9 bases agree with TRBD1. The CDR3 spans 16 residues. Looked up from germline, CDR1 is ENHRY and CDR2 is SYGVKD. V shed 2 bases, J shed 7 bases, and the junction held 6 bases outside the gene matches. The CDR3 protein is CAISEPSTGGNSPLHF. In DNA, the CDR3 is TGTGCCATCAGTGAGCCTTCGACAGGGGGGAATTCACCCCTCCACTTT.

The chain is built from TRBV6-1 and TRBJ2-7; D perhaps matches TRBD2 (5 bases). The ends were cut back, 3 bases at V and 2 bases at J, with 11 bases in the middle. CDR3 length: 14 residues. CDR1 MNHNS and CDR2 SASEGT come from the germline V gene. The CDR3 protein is CASSEWGDPYEQYF. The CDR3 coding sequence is TGTGCCAGCAGTGAGTGGGGAGACCCCTACGAGCAGTACTTC.

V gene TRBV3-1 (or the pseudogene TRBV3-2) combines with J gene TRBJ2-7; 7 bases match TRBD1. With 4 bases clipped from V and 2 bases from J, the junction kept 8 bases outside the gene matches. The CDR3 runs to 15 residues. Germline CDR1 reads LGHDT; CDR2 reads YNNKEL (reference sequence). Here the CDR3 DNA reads TGTGCCAGCAGCCGCGATCGGACAGGACCCTACGAGCAGTACTTC. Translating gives CASSRDRTGPYEQYF.

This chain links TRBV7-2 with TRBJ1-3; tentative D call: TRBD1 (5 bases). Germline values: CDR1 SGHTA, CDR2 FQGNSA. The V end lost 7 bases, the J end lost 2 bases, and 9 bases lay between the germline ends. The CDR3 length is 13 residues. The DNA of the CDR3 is TGTGCCAGCACCGAAGGGGCTGGAAACACCATATATTTT. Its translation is CASTEGAGNTIYF.

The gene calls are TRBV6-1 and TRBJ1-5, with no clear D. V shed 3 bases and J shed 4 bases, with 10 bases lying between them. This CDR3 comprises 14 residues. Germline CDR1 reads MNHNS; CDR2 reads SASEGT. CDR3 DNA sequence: TGTGCCAGCAGTGATGAGGGCAGAAATCAGCCCCAGCATTTT. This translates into CASSDEGRNQPQHF.

CDR3 amino acids: CASSLRGQVAGYEQYF. Written as DNA, the CDR3 is TGTGCCAGCAGCTTGAGGGGACAGGTCGCCGGCTACGAGCAGTACTTC. The genes are TRBV5-5 and TRBJ2-7; 8 positions match TRBD1. This CDR3 is built from 16 residues. Germline V lookup: CDR1 SGHKS, CDR2 YYEKEE (reference sequence). The V segment lost 1 base and the J segment 3 bases; nucleotides outside the gene matches: 9.

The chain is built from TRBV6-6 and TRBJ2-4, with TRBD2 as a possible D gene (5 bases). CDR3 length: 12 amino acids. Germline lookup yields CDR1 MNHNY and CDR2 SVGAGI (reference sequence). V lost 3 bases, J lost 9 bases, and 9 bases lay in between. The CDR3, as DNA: TGTGCCAGCAGTTATCCCCGGGGCATTCAGTACTTC. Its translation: CASSYPRGIQYF.

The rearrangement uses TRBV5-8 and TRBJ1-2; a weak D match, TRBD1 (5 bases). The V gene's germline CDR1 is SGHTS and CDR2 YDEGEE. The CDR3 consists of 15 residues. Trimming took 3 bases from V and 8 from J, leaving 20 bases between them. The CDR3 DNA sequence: TGTGCCAGCAGCTCGCTTAAGAGGGGCGCGGGGGGCTACACCTTC. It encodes CASSSLKRGAGGYTF.

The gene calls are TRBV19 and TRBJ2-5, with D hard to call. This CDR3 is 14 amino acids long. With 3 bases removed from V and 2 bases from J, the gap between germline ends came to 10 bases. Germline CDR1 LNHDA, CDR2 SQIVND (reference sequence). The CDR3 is CASSIGRIQETQYF. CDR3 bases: TGTGCCAGTAGTATCGGCAGGATACAAGAGACCCAGTACTTC.

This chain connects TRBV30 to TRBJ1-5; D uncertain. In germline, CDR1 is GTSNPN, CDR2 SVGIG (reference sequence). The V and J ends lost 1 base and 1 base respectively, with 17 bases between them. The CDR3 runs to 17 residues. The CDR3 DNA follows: TGTGCCTGGAGTGCGGTCACCTCCGCAGCGAGCAATCAGCCCCAGCATTTT. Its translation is CAWSAVTSAASNQPQHF.

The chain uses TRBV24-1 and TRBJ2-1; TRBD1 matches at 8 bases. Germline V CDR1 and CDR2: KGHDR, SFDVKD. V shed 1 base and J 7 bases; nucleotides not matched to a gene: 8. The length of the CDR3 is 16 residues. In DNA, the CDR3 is TGTGCCACCAGTGATTTAAGAACAGGGGGGAGGAATGAGCAGTTCTTC. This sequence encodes CATSDLRTGGRNEQFF.

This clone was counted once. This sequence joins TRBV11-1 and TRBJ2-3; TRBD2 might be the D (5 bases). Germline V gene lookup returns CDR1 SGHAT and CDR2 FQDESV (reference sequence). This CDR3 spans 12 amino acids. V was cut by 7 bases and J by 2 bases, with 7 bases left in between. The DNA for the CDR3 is TGTGCCAGCAACGACTACACAGATACGCAGTATTTT. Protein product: CASNDYTDTQYF.

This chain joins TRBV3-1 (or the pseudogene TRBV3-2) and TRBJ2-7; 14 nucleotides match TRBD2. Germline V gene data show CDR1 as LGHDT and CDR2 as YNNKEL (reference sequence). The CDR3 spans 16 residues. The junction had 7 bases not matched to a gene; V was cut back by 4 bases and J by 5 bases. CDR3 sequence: CASSPRTSGGFHEQYF. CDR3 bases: TGTGCCAGCAGCCCTCGGACTAGCGGGGGGTTCCACGAGCAGTACTTC.

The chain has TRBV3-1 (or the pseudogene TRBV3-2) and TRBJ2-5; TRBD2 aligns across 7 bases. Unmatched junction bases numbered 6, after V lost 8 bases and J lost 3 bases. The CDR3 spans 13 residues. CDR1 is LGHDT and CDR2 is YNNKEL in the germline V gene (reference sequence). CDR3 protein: CASSWGGKETQYF. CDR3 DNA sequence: TGTGCCAGCTCTTGGGGGGGTAAAGAGACCCAGTACTTC.

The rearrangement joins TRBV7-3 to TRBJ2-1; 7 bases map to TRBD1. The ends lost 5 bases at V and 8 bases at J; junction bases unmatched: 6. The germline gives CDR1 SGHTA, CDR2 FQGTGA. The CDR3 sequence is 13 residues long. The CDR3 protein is CASSSDREHEQFF. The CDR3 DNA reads TGTGCCAGCAGCAGTGACAGGGAACATGAGCAGTTCTTC. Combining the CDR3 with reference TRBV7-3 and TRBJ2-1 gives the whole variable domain GAGVSQTPSNKVTEKGKYVELRCDPISGHTALYWYRQSLGQGPEFLIYFQGTGAADDSGLPNDRFFAVRPEGSVSTLKIQRTERGDSAVYLCASSSDREHEQFFGPGTRLTVL.

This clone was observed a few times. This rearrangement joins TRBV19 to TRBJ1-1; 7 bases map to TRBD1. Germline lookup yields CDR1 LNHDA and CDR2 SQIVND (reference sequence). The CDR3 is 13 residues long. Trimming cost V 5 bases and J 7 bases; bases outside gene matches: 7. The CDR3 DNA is TGTGCCAGTAGTCCCCCGGACAGGATTGAAGCTTTCTTT. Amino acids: CASSPPDRIEAFF.

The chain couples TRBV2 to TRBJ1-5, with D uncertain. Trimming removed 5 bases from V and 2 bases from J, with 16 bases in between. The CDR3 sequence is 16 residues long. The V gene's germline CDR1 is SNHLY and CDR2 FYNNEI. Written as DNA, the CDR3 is TGTGCCAGCAGTCCTGAGAGGGATATGGGCAATCAGCCCCAGCATTTT. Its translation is CASSPERDMGNQPQHF.

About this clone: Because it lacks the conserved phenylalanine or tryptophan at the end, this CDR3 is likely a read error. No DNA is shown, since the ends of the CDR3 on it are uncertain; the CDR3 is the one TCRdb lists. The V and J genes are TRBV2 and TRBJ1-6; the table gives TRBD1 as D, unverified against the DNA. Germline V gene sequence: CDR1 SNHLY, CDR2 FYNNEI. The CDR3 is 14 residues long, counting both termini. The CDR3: CASSEAGPGTGGWL.

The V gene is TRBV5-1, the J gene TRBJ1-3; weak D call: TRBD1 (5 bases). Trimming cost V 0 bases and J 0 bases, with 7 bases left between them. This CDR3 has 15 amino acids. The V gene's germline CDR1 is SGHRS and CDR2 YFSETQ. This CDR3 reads CASSLDRPSGNTIYF. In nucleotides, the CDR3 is TGCGCCAGCAGCTTGGACAGGCCCTCTGGAAACACCATATATTTT.

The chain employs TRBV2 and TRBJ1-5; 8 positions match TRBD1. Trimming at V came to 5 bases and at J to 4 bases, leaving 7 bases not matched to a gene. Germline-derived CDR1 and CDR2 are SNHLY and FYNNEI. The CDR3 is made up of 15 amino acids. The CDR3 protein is CASSSRNRGNQPQHF. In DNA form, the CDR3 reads TGTGCCAGCAGTTCCCGGAACAGGGGGAATCAGCCCCAGCATTTT.

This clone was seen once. CDR3 DNA: TGTGCCAGCAGTGAAGGAGACAGGGGCCCTGAAGCTTTCTTT. This codes for CASSEGDRGPEAFF. The V call is TRBV2, the J call TRBJ1-1; 8 bases align to TRBD1. The CDR3 is made up of 14 amino acids. The trim removed 1 base at V and 6 bases at J, leaving 4 bases unmatched. Germline assignment: CDR1 SNHLY and CDR2 FYNNEI.

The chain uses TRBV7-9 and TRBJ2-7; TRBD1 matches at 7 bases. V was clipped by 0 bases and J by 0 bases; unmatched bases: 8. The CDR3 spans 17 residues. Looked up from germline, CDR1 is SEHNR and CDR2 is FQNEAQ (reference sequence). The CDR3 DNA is TGTGCCAGCAGCTTAGCTTTCCGGGACAGTGCCTCCTACGAGCAGTACTTC. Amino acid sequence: CASSLAFRDSASYEQYF. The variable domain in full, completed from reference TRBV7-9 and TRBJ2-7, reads DTGVSQNPRHKITKRGQNVTFRCDPISEHNRLYWYRQTLGQGPEFLTYFQNEAQLEKSRLLSDRFSAERPKGSFSTLEIQRTEQGDSAMYLCASSLAFRDSASYEQYFGPGTRLTVT.

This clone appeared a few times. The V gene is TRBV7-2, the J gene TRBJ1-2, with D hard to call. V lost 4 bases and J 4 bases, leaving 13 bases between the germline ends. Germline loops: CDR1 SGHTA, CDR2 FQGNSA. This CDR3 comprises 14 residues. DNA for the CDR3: TGTGCCAGCAGCTCGGTCCCGTCCGGCTATGGCTACACCTTC. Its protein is CASSSVPSGYGYTF.

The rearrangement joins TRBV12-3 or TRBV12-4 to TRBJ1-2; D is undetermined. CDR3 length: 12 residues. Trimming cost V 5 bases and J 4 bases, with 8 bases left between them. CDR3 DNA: TGTGCCAGCAGTCGCGGTGCCTATGGCTACACCTTC. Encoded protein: CASSRGAYGYTF.

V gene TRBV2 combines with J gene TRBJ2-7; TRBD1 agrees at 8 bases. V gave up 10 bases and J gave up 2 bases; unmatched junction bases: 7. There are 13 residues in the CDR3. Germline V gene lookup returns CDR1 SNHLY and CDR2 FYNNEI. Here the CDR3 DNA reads TGTGCCACCAGGACAGGGATACCCTACGAGCAGTACTTC. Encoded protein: CATRTGIPYEQYF.

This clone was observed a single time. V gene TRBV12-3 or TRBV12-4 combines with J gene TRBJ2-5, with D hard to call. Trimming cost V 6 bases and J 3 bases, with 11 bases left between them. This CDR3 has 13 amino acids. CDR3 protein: CASSPEEEETQYF. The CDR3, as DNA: TGTGCCAGCAGCCCGGAAGAGGAAGAGACCCAGTACTTC.

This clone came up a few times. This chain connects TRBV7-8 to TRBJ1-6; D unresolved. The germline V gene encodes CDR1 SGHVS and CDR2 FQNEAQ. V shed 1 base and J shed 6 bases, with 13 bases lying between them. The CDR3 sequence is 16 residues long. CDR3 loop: CASSLGVGFSNSPLHF. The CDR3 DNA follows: TGTGCCAGCAGCTTAGGAGTCGGGTTCTCTAATTCACCCCTCCACTTT.